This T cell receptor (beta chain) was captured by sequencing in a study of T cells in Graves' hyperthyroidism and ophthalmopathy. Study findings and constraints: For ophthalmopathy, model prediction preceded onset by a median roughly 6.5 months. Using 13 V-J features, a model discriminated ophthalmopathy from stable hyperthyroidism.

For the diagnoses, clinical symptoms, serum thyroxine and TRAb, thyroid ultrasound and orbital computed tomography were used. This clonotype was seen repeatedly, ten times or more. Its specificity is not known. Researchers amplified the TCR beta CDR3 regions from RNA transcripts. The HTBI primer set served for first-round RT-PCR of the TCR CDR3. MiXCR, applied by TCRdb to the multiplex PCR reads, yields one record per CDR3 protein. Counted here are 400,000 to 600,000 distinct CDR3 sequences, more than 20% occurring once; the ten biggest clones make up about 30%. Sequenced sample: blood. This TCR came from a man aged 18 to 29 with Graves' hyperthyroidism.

Written as DNA, the CDR3 is TGTGCCAGCAGTGAAGTAGGTGCTGGGACAGGGGGCTATGGCTACACCTTC. Translating gives CASSEVGAGTGGYGYTF. The chain employs TRBV2 and TRBJ1-2, with 11 bases that match TRBD1. The CDR3 totals 17 residues. The germline V gene encodes CDR1 SNHLY and CDR2 FYNNEI. Trimming removed 1 base from V and 4 bases from J; junction bases left unmatched: 8.